These 10 T cell receptor beta chains share one sample of origin, sequenced in a study of cytomegalovirus exposure and HLA in healthy donors (dated by TCRdb to the late 2010s). Libraries were prepared through the immunoSEQ multiplex PCR assay. In TCRdb, the immuneACCESS table is reduced to in-frame sequences with V and J assigned. These tables do not hold every clone; where another copy was compared, an unresolved V gene accounts for under half, and the others remain unexplained. The sample table holds about 200,000 clones, of which 80% to 90% were seen once. The top ten clones comprise about 2.9% of the sample. The source material was PBMCs. The origin of the receptors is a woman between 18 and 29 years old in good health and CMV-seronegative.

The J gene is TRBJ2-7, the V gene TRBV11-3; 12 positions match TRBD1. J lost 2 bases, V lost 5 bases, and 7 bases had no gene match. The CDR3 totals 16 residues. Germline loops: CDR1 SGHNT, CDR2 YENEEA. In DNA, the CDR3 is TGTGCCAGCAGCGGGACAGGGGGCCCTAGACCCTACGAGCAGTACTTC. Its translation is CASSGTGGPRPYEQYF.

CDR3 sequence: CAISPGLDDEQFF. The CDR3 DNA is TGTGCCATCAGCCCAGGACTGGATGATGAGCAGTTCTTC. This sequence joins TRBV10-3 and TRBJ2-1; D perhaps matches TRBD2 (5 bases). The CDR3 has 13 amino acids. V was clipped by 6 bases and J by 8 bases, with 14 bases between them. From germline, CDR1 is ENHRY and CDR2 SYGVKD.

The chain couples TRBV7-9 to TRBJ2-1, with D possibly TRBD1 on 6 matching bases. The CDR3 is 16 residues long. CDR1 and CDR2 from the germline V gene are SEHNR and FQNEAQ (reference sequence). V shed 5 bases and J shed 4 bases, with 18 bases lying between them. This CDR3 is CASSPSGGHEYNEQFF. As DNA, the CDR3 is TGTGCCAGCAGCCCATCTGGGGGCCACGAATACAATGAGCAGTTCTTC.

The chain joins TRBV7-3 to TRBJ2-1, with 11 bases fitting TRBD1. J lost 7 bases, V lost 3 bases, and 5 bases had no gene match. The CDR3 runs to 15 residues. Germline V gives CDR1 SGHTA, CDR2 FQGTGA. In DNA, the CDR3 is TGTGCCAGCAGCTTGAGCCGGGACAGGGGGAATGAGCAGTTCTTC. Protein product: CASSLSRDRGNEQFF.

The chain's CDR3 is CASSFVGVSNQPQHF. CDR3 coding DNA: TGTGCCAGCAGTTTCGTCGGGGTGAGCAATCAGCCCCAGCATTTT. The chain combines TRBV28 with TRBJ1-5; D is uncertain. CDR3 length: 15 residues. Germline V gives CDR1 MDHEN, CDR2 SYDVKM. The germline V and J ends were trimmed by 3 bases and 1 base, with 10 bases remaining between them.

This clone was recorded only once. The V call is TRBV5-1, the J call TRBJ2-5, with 8 bases matching TRBD2. Trimming cost V 4 bases and J 3 bases; bases outside gene matches: 8. The CDR3 sequence is 15 residues long. Germline V gene data show CDR1 as SGHRS and CDR2 as YFSETQ. The DNA of the CDR3 is TGCGCCAGCAGCAATCAAGCGGGAGTAAAAGAGACCCAGTACTTC. It yields the protein CASSNQAGVKETQYF.

V and J are TRBV2 and TRBJ1-2; D not resolved. V lost 4 bases and J lost 4, with 7 bases in between. The CDR3 spans 12 residues. The germline CDR1 and CDR2 sequences are SNHLY and FYNNEI. DNA for the CDR3: TGTGCCAGCAGTGGGGGAGTCTATGGCTACACCTTC. It translates to CASSGGVYGYTF. Filled out from reference TRBV2 and TRBJ1-2, the complete variable domain reads EPEVTQTPSHQVTQMGQEVILRCVPISNHLYFYWYRQILGQKVEFLVSFYNNEISEKSEIFDDQFSVERPDGSNFTLKIRSTKLEDSAMYFCASSGGVYGYTFGSGTRLTVV.

This clone has only a few counts. The chain is built from TRBV28 and TRBJ1-2; unclear D gene. CDR1 is MDHEN and CDR2 is SYDVKM in the germline V gene. This CDR3 is 12 amino acids long. The V gene lost 5 bases and the J gene lost 12 bases, with 16 bases spanning the gap. CDR3 in amino acids: CASSPRVHRDTF. The CDR3 nucleotides read TGTGCCAGCAGTCCCCGGGTCCACCGGGACACCTTC.

The chain carries TRBV11-2 and TRBJ1-1, with D possibly TRBD1 on 6 matching bases. This CDR3 has 13 residues. The germline CDR1 and CDR2 sequences are SGHAT and FQNNGV. Between the trimmed V and J ends, which lost 0 bases and 8 bases, there was a span of 10 bases. Here the CDR3 DNA reads TGTGCCAGCAGCTTAGAACCTACAGGGGAAGCTTTCTTT. Translated, it gives CASSLEPTGEAFF.

The genes are TRBV9 and TRBJ1-4; D remains unclear. This CDR3 is built from 12 residues. Trimming pared 5 bases from V and 6 bases from J, leaving 8 bases between. Germline V gives CDR1 SGDLS, CDR2 YYNGEE. CDR3 amino acids: CASSEGDEKLFF. The CDR3 region has the DNA TGTGCCAGCAGTGAGGGAGATGAAAAACTGTTTTTT.